This T cell receptor (beta chain) was sequenced in a study of blood T cell repertoires in COVID-19. Study in general: Whether acute or convalescent, the COVID-19 samples came from the United States, Italy and Spain. T cells, B-cell-depleted T cells, or PBMCs provided the cDNA or gDNA that served as material.

Original analysis: Counts of nucleated cells, estimated from reference gene primer amplification, were obtained. Assay: immunoSEQ multiplex PCR; the TCRdb copy retains only in-frame clones and omits some. V and J calls and clone size are those listed in that table; D and trimming were worked out from the DNA. Among about 140,000 clones listed, 80% to 90% were seen once. This CDR3 contains 16 residues. Germline CDR1 and CDR2: MDHEN and SYDVKM. Germline trimming cut 2 bases from V and 8 bases from J; bases unmatched to any gene: 8. The chain recombines TRBV28 with TRBJ2-1; 11 nucleotides match TRBD2. The sequenced material came from peripheral blood. This sequence originates from a woman between 55 and 75 years old with acute or convalescent COVID-19. CDR3 nucleotide sequence: TGTGCCAGCAGTTTAACACTAGCGGGGGCCGCGGATGAGCAGTTCTTC. Its translation is CASSLTLAGAADEQFF.